This TCR beta chain was found in a study of human T cells and chemical hapten exposure. Study context: Patch tests containing 0.01% DPC, applied to the upper back, were read at 6 days.

Study-level points and caveats: While controls formed fewer of them, expanded TCRs formed significantly more large CDR3 similarity clusters.

In the original analysis: Sampled TCR counts reached a median of around 94,000 per sample, with values ranging from roughly 20,000 to 750,000. TCRdb independently ran MiXCR on the RACE reads; one entry per CDR3 protein. The V and J calls, along with clone size, are taken from TCRdb and not from the paper's own processing. The top ten hold more than 2% of the sample, which has 96,000 or so distinct CDR3 sequences, 7% to 10% seen once. This clonotype came up a few times. Its antigen is currently unknown. The time point was: patch test 2, 6 weeks after DPC sensitization. Treatment specified: therapeutic diphenylcyclopropenone sensitization with weekly scalp DPC. It was unfractionated whole blood from which total RNA was extracted. CDR1 is KGHDR, CDR2 SFDVKD, per germline. V gave up 3 bases and J gave up 0 bases; unmatched junction bases: 10. The CDR3 extends over 19 amino acids.

The sequence came from a woman aged 40 to 50 with alopecia areata. Some clones in this sample may be carry-over from other donors' samples. This chain connects TRBV24-1 to TRBJ2-1; 10 nucleotides agree with TRBD1. Sequencing used whole blood, obtained in connection with sensitization to the hapten diphenylcyclopropenone (DPC). The CDR3 spells CATSDPGTGDGSSYNEQFF. The DNA for the CDR3 is TGTGCCACCAGTGATCCCGGGACAGGGGACGGGAGCTCCTACAATGAGCAGTTCTTC.